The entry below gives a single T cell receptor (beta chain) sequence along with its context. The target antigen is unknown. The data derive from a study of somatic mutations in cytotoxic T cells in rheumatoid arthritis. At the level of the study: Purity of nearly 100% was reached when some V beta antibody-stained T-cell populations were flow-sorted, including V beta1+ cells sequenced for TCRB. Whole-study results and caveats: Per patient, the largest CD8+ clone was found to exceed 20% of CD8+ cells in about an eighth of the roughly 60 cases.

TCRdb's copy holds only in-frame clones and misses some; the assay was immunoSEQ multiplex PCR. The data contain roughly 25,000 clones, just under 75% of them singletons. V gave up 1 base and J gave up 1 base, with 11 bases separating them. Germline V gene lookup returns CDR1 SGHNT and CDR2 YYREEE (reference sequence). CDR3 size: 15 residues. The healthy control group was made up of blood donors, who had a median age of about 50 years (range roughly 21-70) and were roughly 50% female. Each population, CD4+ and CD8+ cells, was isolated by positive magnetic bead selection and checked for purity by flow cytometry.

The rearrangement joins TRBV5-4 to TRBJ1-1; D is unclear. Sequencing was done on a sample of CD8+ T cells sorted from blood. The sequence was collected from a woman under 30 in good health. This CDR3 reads CASSLTRGGNTEAFF. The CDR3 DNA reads TGTGCCAGCAGCTTGACCCGAGGAGGGAACACTGAAGCTTTCTTT.